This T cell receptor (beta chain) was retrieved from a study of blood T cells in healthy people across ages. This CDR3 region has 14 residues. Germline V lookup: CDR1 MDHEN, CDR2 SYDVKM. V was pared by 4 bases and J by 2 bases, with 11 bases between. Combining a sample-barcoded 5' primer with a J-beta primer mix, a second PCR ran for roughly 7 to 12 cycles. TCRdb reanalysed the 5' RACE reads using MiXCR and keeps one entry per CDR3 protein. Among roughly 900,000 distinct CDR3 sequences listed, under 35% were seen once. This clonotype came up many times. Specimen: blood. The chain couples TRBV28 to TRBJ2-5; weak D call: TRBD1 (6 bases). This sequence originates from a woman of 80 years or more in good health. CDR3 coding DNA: TGTGCCAGCAGTTCACCGCAGGGGCAAGAGACCCAGTACTTC. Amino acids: CASSSPQGQETQYF. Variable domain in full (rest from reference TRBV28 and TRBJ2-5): DVKVTQSSRYLVKRTGEKVFLECVQDMDHENMFWYRQDPGLGLRLIYFSYDVKMKEKGDIPEGYSVSREKKERFSLILESASTNQTSMYLCASSSPQGQETQYFGPGTRLLVL.